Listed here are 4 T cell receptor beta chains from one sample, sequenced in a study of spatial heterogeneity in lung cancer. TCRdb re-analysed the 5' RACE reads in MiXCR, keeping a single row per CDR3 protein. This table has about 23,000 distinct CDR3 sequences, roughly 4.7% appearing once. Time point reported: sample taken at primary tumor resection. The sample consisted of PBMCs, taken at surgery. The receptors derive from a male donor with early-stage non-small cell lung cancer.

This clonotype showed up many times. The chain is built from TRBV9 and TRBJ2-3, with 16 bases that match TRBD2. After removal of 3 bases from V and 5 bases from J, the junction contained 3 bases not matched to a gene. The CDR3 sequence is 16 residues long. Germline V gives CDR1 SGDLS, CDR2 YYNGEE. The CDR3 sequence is CASSAGLAGGKDTQYF. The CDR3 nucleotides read TGTGCCAGCAGCGCGGGACTAGCGGGAGGGAAAGATACGCAGTATTTT.

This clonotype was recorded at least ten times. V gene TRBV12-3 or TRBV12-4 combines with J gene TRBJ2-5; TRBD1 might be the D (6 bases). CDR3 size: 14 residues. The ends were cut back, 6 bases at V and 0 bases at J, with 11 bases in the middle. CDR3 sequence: CASRQGQYQETQYF. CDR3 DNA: TGTGCCAGCAGACAGGGCCAGTACCAAGAGACCCAGTACTTC.

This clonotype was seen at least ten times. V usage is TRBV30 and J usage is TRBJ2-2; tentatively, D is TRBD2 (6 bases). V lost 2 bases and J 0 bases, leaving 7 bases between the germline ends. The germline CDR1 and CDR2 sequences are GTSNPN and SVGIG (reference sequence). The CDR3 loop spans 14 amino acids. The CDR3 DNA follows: TGTGCCTGGAGTCGACTAGCGAACACCGGGGAGCTGTTTTTT. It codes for CAWSRLANTGELFF.

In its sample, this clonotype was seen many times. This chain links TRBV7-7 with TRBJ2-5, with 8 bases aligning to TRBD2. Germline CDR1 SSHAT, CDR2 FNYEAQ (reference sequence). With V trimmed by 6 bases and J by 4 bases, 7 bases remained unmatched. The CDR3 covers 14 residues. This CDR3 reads CASSSTSGGETQYF. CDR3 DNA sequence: TGTGCCAGCAGTTCAACTAGCGGCGGAGAGACCCAGTACTTC.